Listed below are T cell receptor beta chains from one sample, sequenced in a study of spatial heterogeneity in lung cancer. TCRdb fed the 5' RACE reads into MiXCR, producing one record per CDR3 protein. The repertoire holds 30,000 to 45,000 distinct CDR3 sequences, approximately 6.8% seen once, with over 25% in the top ten. The input for sequencing was PBMCs, taken at surgery. The receptors come from a female donor with early-stage non-small cell lung cancer. The CDR3 runs from the conserved cysteine through the conserved F or W. D genes are given only for firm matches. The listing skips clone size in some rows; elsewhere it reads once, few, many or a size class.

TRBJ2-3	NA	TRBV7-8	many	CASSPRGIRADTQYF	TGTGCCAGCAGCCCTCGGGGGATCCGGGCAGATACGCAGTATTTT
TRBJ2-3	TRBD2	TRBV29-1	many	CSVSSGAGTDTQYF	TGCAGCGTTTCTAGCGGAGCCGGGACAGATACGCAGTATTTT
TRBJ2-3	TRBD2	TRBV7-2	NA	CASSLARLAGGTDTQYF	TGTGCCAGCAGCTTAGCCCGACTAGCGGGAGGGACAGATACGCAGTATTTT
TRBJ1-1	TRBD1	TRBV20-1	many	CSARVRPGDRGSNTEAFF	TGCAGTGCTAGAGTAAGACCTGGGGACAGGGGGTCGAACACTGAAGCTTTCTTT
TRBJ2-7	TRBD2	TRBV5-1	NA	CATALAGGVYEQYF	TGCGCCACCGCACTAGCGGGGGGCGTCTACGAGCAGTACTTC
TRBJ1-5	NA	TRBV12-3/TRBV12-4	many	CASNERLGQPQHF	TGTGCCAGCAATGAACGGTTAGGTCAGCCCCAGCATTTT
TRBJ2-3	NA	TRBV5-4	many	CASSLPGGRPDTQYF	TGTGCCAGCAGCTTGCCCGGAGGGCGCCCAGATACGCAGTATTTT
TRBJ2-2	NA	TRBV6-5	many	CASSRQGGSTGELFF	TGTGCCAGCAGCCGCCAAGGGGGTAGCACCGGGGAGCTGTTTTTT
TRBJ1-1	NA	TRBV4-1	NA	CASSQDPQGLEAFF	TGCGCCAGCAGCCAAGATCCCCAGGGGCTGGAAGCTTTCTTT
TRBJ2-7	NA	TRBV12-3/TRBV12-4	many	CASSPGSPFYEQYF	TGTGCCAGCAGCCCGGGGAGCCCATTCTACGAGCAGTACTTC
TRBJ2-1	NA	TRBV15	many	CATSRSIDSYNEQFF	TGTGCCACCAGCAGATCTATAGACAGCTACAATGAGCAGTTCTTC
TRBJ2-7	NA	TRBV19	many	CASSTRQDLSEQYF	TGTGCCAGTAGTACTAGACAGGATCTGTCCGAGCAGTACTTC
TRBJ2-5	TRBD1	TRBV7-9	many	CASSPGATGDETQYF	TGTGCCAGCAGCCCGGGCGCGACAGGGGACGAGACCCAGTACTTC
TRBJ1-6	NA	TRBV12-3/TRBV12-4	many	CASSLGGAATPLHF	TGTGCCAGCAGTTTAGGAGGGGCAGCTACTCCCCTCCACTTT
TRBJ2-5	TRBD2	TRBV2	many	CASSEQLAGSETQYF	TGTGCCAGCAGTGAACAACTAGCGGGATCAGAGACCCAGTACTTC
TRBJ2-2	NA	TRBV5-1	NA	CASSLEVTGELFF	TGCGCCAGCAGCTTGGAGGTCACCGGGGAGCTGTTTTTT
TRBJ2-2	NA	TRBV20-1	NA	CSAMGDTGELFF	TGCAGTGCTATGGGTGACACCGGGGAGCTGTTTTTT
TRBJ2-4	NA	TRBV13	many	CASSQTILGKNIQYF	TGTGCCAGCAGCCAGACTATCCTTGGCAAAAACATTCAGTACTTC
TRBJ2-5	NA	TRBV25-1	many	CASTEGGGQETQYF	TGTGCCAGCACTGAAGGGGGGGGGCAAGAGACCCAGTACTTC
TRBJ2-3	NA	TRBV29-1	many	CSGRLSTDTQYF	TGCAGCGGGCGACTCAGCACAGATACGCAGTATTTT
TRBJ1-2	NA	TRBV7-2	NA	CASSRFPDGYTF	TGTGCCAGCAGCCGATTCCCGGACGGCTACACCTTC
TRBJ1-1	NA	TRBV28	many	CASSLAGMNTEAFF	TGTGCCAGCAGTTTGGCAGGGATGAACACTGAAGCTTTCTTT
TRBJ1-1	NA	TRBV2	many	CASLKGQFTEAFF	TGTGCCAGCCTAAAGGGGCAGTTCACTGAAGCTTTCTTT
TRBJ2-7	NA	TRBV29-1	many	CSVEGAGGYEQYF	TGCAGCGTTGAAGGGGCCGGCGGGTACGAGCAGTACTTC
TRBJ1-2	NA	TRBV29-1	many	CSVYGWGSKSGGYTF	TGCAGCGTTTATGGTTGGGGTTCTAAATCGGGCGGCTACACCTTC
TRBJ2-7	TRBD2	TRBV27	many	CASSLLAGGDQQYF	TGTGCCAGCAGTTTGCTAGCGGGAGGGGACCAGCAGTACTTC
TRBJ2-5	NA	TRBV5-5	few	CASSLGQIQETQYF	TGTGCCAGCAGCTTGGGACAGATCCAAGAGACCCAGTACTTC
TRBJ1-2	NA	TRBV29-1	few	CSVGVGAVNYGYTF	TGCAGCGTTGGGGTGGGGGCCGTAAACTATGGCTACACCTTC
TRBJ1-5	TRBD1	TRBV5-8	many	CASRIWTGRNQPQHF	TGTGCCAGCAGGATTTGGACAGGGCGCAATCAGCCCCAGCATTTT
TRBJ1-1	NA	TRBV9	many	CASSVVPGMDTEAFF	TGTGCCAGCAGCGTAGTTCCAGGAATGGACACTGAAGCTTTCTTT
TRBJ2-7	TRBD2	TRBV20-1	many	CSASLLARSSYEQYF	TGCAGTGCTTCGTTACTAGCGAGGAGCTCCTACGAGCAGTACTTC
TRBJ2-3	NA	TRBV20-1	many	CSATQFETQYF	TGCAGTGCTACCCAGTTTGAAACGCAGTATTTT
TRBJ1-5	NA	TRBV2	many	CASTGGLNQPQHF	TGTGCCAGCACCGGCGGACTGAATCAGCCCCAGCATTTT
TRBJ1-4	TRBD1	TRBV14	NA	CASSRQGAEREKLFF	TGTGCCAGCAGCCGACAGGGAGCAGAGAGGGAAAAACTGTTTTTT
TRBJ1-1	TRBD1	TRBV9	few	CASSVVTGEFEAFF	TGTGCCAGCAGCGTAGTCACAGGGGAATTTGAAGCTTTCTTT
TRBJ1-3	NA	TRBV5-1	few	CASKGSGNTIYF	TGCGCCAGCAAAGGCTCTGGAAACACCATATATTTT
TRBJ2-1	TRBD2	TRBV27	many	CASSLFLVAGGSGNEQFF	TGTGCCAGCAGTTTATTTTTAGTAGCGGGAGGGTCTGGGAATGAGCAGTTCTTC
TRBJ1-2	NA	TRBV4-3	NA	CASSHTTRVAGYGYTF	TGCGCCAGCAGCCACACTACAAGGGTAGCAGGATATGGCTACACCTTC
TRBJ2-3	TRBD1	TRBV7-9	few	CASSPRARGILGTDTQYF	TGTGCCAGCAGTCCGAGGGCCAGGGGGATCCTTGGCACAGATACGCAGTATTTT
TRBJ2-1	TRBD2	TRBV2	many	CASSVWIQTSGGLNEQFF	TGTGCCAGCAGTGTGTGGATCCAGACTAGCGGGGGGCTCAACGAGCAGTTCTTC
TRBJ1-5	NA	TRBV9	few	CASSVGPEGDYQPQHF	TGTGCCAGCAGCGTAGGGCCCGAAGGGGACTATCAGCCCCAGCATTTT